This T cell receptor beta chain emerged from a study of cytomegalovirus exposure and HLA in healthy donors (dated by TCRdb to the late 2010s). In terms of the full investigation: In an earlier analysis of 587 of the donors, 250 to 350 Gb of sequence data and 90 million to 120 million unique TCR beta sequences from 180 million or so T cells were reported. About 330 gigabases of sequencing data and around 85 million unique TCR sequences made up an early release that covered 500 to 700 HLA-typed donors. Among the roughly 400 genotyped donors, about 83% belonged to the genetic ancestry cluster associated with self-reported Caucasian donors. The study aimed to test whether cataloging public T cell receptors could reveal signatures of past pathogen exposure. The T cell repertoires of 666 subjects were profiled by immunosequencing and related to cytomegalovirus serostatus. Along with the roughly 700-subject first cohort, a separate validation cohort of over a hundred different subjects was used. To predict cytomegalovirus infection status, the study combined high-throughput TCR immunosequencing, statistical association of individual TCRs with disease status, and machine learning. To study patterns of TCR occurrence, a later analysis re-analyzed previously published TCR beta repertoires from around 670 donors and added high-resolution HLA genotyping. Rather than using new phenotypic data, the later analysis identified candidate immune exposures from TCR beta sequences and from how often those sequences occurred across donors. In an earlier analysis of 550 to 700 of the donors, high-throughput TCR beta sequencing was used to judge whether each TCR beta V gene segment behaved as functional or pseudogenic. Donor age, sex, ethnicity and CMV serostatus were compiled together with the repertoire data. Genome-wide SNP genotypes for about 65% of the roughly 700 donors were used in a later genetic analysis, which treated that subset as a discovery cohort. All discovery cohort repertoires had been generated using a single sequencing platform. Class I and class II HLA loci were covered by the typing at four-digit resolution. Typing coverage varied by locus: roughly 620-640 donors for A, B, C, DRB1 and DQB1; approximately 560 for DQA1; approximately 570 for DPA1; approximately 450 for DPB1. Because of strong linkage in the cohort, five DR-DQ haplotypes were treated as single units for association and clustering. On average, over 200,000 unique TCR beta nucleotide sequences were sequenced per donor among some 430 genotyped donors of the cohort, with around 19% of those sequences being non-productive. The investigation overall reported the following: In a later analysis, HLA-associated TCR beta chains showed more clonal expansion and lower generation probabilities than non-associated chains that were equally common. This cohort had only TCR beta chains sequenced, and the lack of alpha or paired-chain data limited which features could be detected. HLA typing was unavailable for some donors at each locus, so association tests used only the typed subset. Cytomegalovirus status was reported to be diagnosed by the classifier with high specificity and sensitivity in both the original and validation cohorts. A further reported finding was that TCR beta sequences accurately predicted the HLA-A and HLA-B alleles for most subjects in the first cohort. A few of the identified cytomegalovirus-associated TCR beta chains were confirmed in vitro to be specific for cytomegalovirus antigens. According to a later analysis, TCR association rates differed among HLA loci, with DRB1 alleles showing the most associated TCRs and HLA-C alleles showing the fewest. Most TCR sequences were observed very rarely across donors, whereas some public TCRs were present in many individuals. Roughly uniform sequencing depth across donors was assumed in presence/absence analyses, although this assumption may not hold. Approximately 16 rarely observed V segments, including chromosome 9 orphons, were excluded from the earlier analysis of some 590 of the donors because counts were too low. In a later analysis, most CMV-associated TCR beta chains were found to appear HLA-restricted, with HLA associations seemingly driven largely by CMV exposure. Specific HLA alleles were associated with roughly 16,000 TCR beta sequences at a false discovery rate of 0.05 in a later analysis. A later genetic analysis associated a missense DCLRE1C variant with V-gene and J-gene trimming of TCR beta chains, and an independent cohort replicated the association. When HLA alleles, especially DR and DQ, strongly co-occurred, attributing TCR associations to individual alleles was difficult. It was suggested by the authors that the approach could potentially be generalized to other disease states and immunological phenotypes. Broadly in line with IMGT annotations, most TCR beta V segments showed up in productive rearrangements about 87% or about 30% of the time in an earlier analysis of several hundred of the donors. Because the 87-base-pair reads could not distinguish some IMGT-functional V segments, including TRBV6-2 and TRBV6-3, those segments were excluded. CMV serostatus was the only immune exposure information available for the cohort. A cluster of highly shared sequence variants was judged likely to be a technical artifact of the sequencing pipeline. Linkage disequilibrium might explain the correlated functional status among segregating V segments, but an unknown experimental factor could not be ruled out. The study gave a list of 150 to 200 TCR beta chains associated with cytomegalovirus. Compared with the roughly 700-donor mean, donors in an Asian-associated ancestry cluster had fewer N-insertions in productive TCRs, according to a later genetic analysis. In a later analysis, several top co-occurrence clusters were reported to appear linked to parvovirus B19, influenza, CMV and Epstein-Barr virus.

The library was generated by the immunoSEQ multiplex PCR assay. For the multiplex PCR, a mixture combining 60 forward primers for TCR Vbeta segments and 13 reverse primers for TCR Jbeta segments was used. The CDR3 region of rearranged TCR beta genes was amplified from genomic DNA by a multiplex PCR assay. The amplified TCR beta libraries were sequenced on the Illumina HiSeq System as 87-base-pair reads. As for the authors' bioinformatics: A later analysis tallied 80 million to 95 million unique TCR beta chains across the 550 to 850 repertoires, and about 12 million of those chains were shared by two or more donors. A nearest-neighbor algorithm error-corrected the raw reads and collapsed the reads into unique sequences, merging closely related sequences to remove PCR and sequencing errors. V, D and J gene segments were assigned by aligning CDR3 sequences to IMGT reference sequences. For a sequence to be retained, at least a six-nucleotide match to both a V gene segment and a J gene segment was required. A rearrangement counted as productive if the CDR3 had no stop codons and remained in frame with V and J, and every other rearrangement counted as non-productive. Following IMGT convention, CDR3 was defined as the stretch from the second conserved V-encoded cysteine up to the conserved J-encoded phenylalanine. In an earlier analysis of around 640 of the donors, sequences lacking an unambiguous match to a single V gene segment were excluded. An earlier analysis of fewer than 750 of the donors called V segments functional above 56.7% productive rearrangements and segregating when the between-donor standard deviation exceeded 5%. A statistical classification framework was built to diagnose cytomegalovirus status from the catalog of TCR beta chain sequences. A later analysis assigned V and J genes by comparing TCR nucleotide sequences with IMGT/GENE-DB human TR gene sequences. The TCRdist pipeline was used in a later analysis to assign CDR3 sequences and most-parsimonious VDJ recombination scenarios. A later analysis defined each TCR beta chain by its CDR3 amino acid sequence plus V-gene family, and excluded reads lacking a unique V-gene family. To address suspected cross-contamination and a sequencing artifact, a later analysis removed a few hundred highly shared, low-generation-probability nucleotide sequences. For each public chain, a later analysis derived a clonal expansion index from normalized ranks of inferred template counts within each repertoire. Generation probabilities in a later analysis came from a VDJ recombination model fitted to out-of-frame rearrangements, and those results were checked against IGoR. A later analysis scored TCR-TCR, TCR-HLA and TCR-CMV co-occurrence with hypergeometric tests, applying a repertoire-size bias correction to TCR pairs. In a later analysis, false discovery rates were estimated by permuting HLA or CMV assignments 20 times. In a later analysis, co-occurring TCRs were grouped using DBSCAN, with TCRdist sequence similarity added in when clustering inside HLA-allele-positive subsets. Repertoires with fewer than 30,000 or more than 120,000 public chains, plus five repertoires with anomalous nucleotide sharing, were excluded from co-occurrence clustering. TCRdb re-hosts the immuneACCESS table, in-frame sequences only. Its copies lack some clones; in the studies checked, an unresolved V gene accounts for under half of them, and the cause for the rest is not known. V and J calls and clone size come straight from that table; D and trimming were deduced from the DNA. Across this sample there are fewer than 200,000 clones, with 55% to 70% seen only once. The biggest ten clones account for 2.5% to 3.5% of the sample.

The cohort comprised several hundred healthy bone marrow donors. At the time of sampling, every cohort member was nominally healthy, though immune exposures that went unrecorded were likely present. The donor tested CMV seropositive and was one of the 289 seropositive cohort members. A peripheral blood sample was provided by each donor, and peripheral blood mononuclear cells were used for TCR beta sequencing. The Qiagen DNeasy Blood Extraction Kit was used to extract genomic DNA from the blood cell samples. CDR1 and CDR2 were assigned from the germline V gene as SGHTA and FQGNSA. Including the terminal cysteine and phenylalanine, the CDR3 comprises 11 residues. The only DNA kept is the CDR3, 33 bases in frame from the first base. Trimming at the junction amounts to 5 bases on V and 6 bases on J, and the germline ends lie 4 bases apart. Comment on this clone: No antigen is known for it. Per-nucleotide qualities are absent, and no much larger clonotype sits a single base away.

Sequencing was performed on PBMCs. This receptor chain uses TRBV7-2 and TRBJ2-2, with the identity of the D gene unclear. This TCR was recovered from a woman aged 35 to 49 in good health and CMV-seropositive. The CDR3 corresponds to CASSPPGELFF. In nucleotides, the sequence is TGTGCCAGCAGCCCTCCCGGGGAGCTGTTTTTT. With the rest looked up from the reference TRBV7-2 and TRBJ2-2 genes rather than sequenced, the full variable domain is GAGVSQSPSNKVTEKGKDVELRCDPISGHTALYWYRQSLGQGLEFLIYFQGNSAPDKSGLPSDRFSAERTGGSVSTLTIQRTQQEDSAVYLCASSPPGELFFGEGSRLTVL.